This entry features one TCR beta chain sequence. Germline CDR1 and CDR2: SGHNT and YYREEE (reference sequence). The CDR3 contains 15 residues. Deletions cut 1 base from V and 1 base from J, with 6 bases between. cDNA synthesis used the whole RNA isolate, giving expressed TCRB sequences. The read count averaged about 3.57 million across naive, central memory and regulatory T cell samples. The data were produced by immunoSEQ multiplex PCR, yet TCRdb's version contains in-frame clones alone and is incomplete. The table shows under 450,000 clones, with more than 11% occurring only once. These data are taken from a study of beta chain features in type 1 diabetes.

The receptor comes from a man under 40 in good health. The sample comprised naive CD4+ T cells from blood. V gene TRBV5-4 combines with J gene TRBJ2-6; the D is unclear. CDR3 amino acids: CASSLIGSGANVLTF. Written as DNA, the CDR3 is TGTGCCAGCAGCTTGATAGGTTCTGGGGCCAACGTCCTGACTTTC.